A single sample gave rise to the 30 T cell receptor beta chains below, sequenced in a study of human T cells and chemical hapten exposure. TCRdb fed the RACE reads into MiXCR, producing one record per CDR3 protein. The sample records some 70,000 distinct CDR3 sequences, approximately 11% being singletons. The time point was: pre-sensitization, week 0. The treatment: therapeutic diphenylcyclopropenone sensitization with weekly scalp DPC. The sequencing used whole blood, collected in connection with sensitization to the hapten diphenylcyclopropenone (DPC). These receptors all come from a woman aged 45-60 years with alopecia areata. Some clones in this sample may be carry-over from other donors' samples.

The chain links TRBV29-1 to TRBJ2-2, with TRBD2 matching 11 bases. The CDR3 totals 15 residues. The V gene's germline CDR1 is SQVTM and CDR2 ANQGSEA. The V segment lost 6 bases and the J segment 6 bases; nucleotides outside the gene matches: 9. The chain's CDR3 is CSVVSGRAIAGELFF. Written as DNA, the CDR3 is TGCAGCGTCGTTAGCGGGAGGGCGATCGCCGGGGAGCTGTTTTTT.

This chain links TRBV18 with TRBJ2-4; tentative D call: TRBD2 (5 bases). The germline V gene encodes CDR1 KGHSH and CDR2 LQKENI. V lost 3 bases and J 0 bases, leaving 12 bases between the germline ends. CDR3 length: 16 amino acids. The CDR3 reads CASSPRTSLAKNIQYF. The CDR3, as DNA: TGTGCCAGCTCACCTCGGACTTCTTTAGCCAAAAACATTCAGTACTTC.

The table lists this clonotype with many counts. The genes are TRBV7-9 and TRBJ1-1; the D is unclear. CDR3 size: 17 residues. Germline CDR1 reads SEHNR; CDR2 reads FQNEAQ (reference sequence). The V gene lost 6 bases and the J gene lost 0 bases, with 20 bases spanning the gap. CDR3 residues: CASRSTPSAGMNTEAFF. DNA of the CDR3: TGTGCCAGCAGATCGACCCCGAGTGCGGGGATGAACACTGAAGCTTTCTTT.

On this clonotype itself: Here the CDR3 omits its conserved ending phenylalanine or tryptophan, so a read error is the likely source. CDR3 amino acids: CASSPMAAPRGTEAFL. CDR3 DNA: TGTGCCAGCTCACCTATGGCAGCCCCGAGGGGGACTGAAGCTTTCCTT. This sequence joins TRBV18 and TRBJ1-1, with D maybe TRBD1 (6 bases). The CDR3 is made up of 16 amino acids. Trimming shortened V by 3 bases and J by 5 bases, and 19 bases separated the two germline ends. CDR1 is KGHSH and CDR2 is LQKENI in the germline V gene.

The rearrangement joins TRBV3-1 to TRBJ2-1; D is ambiguous. Germline V gene data show CDR1 as LGHDT and CDR2 as YNNKEL (reference sequence). Trimming took off 4 bases at V and 9 bases at J, with 7 bases between the two ends. This CDR3 is 11 amino acids long. CDR3 residues: CASSLQSEQFF. DNA of the CDR3: TGTGCCAGCAGCCTTCAGTCTGAGCAGTTCTTC.

This chain links TRBV5-1 with TRBJ2-3; D might be TRBD2 (6 bases). CDR3 length equals 16 residues. V lost 4 bases and J 9 bases, leaving 24 bases between the germline ends. Germline values: CDR1 SGHRS, CDR2 YFSETQ. As DNA, the CDR3 is TGCGCCAGCAGCCCGGGACTCATCCCAATTAGCAGCACGCAGTATTTT. This sequence encodes CASSPGLIPISSTQYF.

J is TRBJ1-5 and V is TRBV5-5, with D possibly matching TRBD1 (5 bases). V lost 4 bases and J 6 bases, leaving 20 bases between the germline ends. The CDR3 is made up of 16 amino acids. Germline CDR1 SGHKS, CDR2 YYEKEE (reference sequence). CDR3 in amino acids: CASSHALRQSGQPQHF. The CDR3 coding sequence is TGTGCCAGCAGCCACGCCCTCCGACAGTCGGGTCAGCCCCAGCATTTT.

The rearrangement joins TRBV29-1 to TRBJ2-1; 9 positions agree with TRBD1. The germline gives CDR1 SQVTM, CDR2 ANQGSEA. This CDR3 is built from 14 residues. V was pared by 7 bases and J by 4 bases, with 8 bases of the junction left unmatched. CDR3 in amino acids: CSAPLGTGYNEQFF. In nucleotides, the CDR3 is TGCAGCGCTCCGCTTGGGACAGGGTACAATGAGCAGTTCTTC.

The rearrangement links TRBV27 to TRBJ2-1, with D perhaps matching TRBD2 (5 bases). The CDR3 has 15 residues. Germline lookup yields CDR1 MNHEY and CDR2 SMNVEV (reference sequence). The V and J ends lost 8 bases and 3 bases respectively, with 17 bases between them. The CDR3 coding sequence is TGTGCCAGCGGCGCGAGACCGGGGAACTACAATGAGCAGTTCTTC. Protein: CASGARPGNYNEQFF.

This clonotype has just a few counts. This chain uses TRBV5-1 with TRBJ1-1; tentative D call: TRBD1 (5 bases). V lost 4 bases, J lost 5 bases, and 15 bases lay in between. The CDR3 is made up of 14 amino acids. The germline V gene encodes CDR1 SGHRS and CDR2 YFSETQ. As DNA, the CDR3 is TGCGCCAGCAGCGTAGGGGATAGGGTTACTGAAGCTTTCTTT. This codes for CASSVGDRVTEAFF.

This clonotype came up many times. The V call is TRBV19, the J call TRBJ1-5; 8 nucleotides line up with TRBD1. V shed 9 bases, J shed 6 bases, and the junction held 7 bases outside the gene matches. The CDR3 covers 13 residues. Germline CDR1 reads LNHDA; CDR2 reads SQIVND (reference sequence). The CDR3: CASSDRVVQPQHF. DNA of the CDR3: TGTGCCAGCTCGGACAGGGTGGTTCAGCCCCAGCATTTT.

There are many counts of this clonotype. The J gene is TRBJ2-3, the V gene TRBV29-1, with 11 positions matching TRBD2. The germline V gene has CDR1 SQVTM and CDR2 ANQGSEA. This CDR3 comprises 13 residues. J was trimmed by 8 bases and V by 8 bases; bases with no gene match: 9. CDR3 DNA sequence: TGCAGCATGACTAGCGGGGCGCAGGGTACGCAGTATTTT. It is translated as CSMTSGAQGTQYF.

The CDR3 DNA is TGTGCCAGCAGCTTATGGTTGTCTAGCGGGAGTACAGATACGCAGTATTTT. It encodes CASSLWLSSGSTDTQYF. The V call is TRBV13, the J call TRBJ2-3; 10 nucleotides align to TRBD2. There are 17 residues in the CDR3. From germline, CDR1 is PRHDT and CDR2 FYEKMQ (reference sequence). After removal of 2 bases from V and 3 bases from J, the junction contained 8 bases not matched to a gene.

The chain links TRBV28 to TRBJ2-1; D is perhaps TRBD1 (5 bases). The length of the CDR3 is 13 residues. V lost 6 bases and J lost 12, with 18 bases in between. Germline V gene lookup returns CDR1 MDHEN and CDR2 SYDVKM. This CDR3 reads CASSTPGHLGQFF. CDR3 DNA sequence: TGTGCCAGCAGCACCCCTGGACACTTAGGGCAGTTCTTC.

The table lists this clonotype with many counts. The genes are TRBV3-1 and TRBJ1-5; maybe TRBD1 (5 bases). Trimming removed 4 bases from V and 5 bases from J, with 12 bases in between. The V gene's germline CDR1 is LGHDT and CDR2 YNNKEL (reference sequence). The CDR3 contains 14 residues. CDR3 in DNA: TGTGCCAGCAGCCGCAAAGGGACCGATCAGCCCCAGCATTTT. Its protein product is CASSRKGTDQPQHF. The full variable domain, completed using reference TRBV3-1 and TRBJ1-5, is DTAVSQTPKYLVTQMGNDKSIKCEQNLGHDTMYWYKQDSKKFLKIMFSYNNKELIINETVPNRFSPKSPDKAHLNLHINSLELGDSAVYFCASSRKGTDQPQHFGDGTRLSIL.

The sample holds many counts of this clonotype. The rearrangement joins TRBV20-1 to TRBJ1-1; 8 nucleotides align to TRBD1. Germline V CDR1 and CDR2: DFQATT, SNEGSKA (reference sequence). This CDR3 has 15 residues. V dropped 3 bases and J dropped 1; count of bases not matched to a gene: 7. The DNA of the CDR3 is TGCAGTGCTAGTTCCTCAGGGGGCGCGAACACTGAAGCTTTCTTT. Protein: CSASSSGGANTEAFF.

The J gene is TRBJ2-5, the V gene TRBV20-1, with a tentative D call TRBD1 (6 bases). The CDR3 length is 12 residues. Trimming took 8 bases from V and 5 from J, leaving 15 bases between them. Germline V gene lookup returns CDR1 DFQATT and CDR2 SNEGSKA (reference sequence). The CDR3 is CSPWGRKETQYF. Here the CDR3 DNA reads TGCAGTCCTTGGGGGCGGAAGGAGACCCAGTACTTC.

At least ten counts were recorded for this clonotype. The chain is built from TRBV29-1 and TRBJ2-7; 7 nucleotides line up with TRBD1. The CDR3 totals 14 residues. Germline lookup yields CDR1 SQVTM and CDR2 ANQGSEA. The V and J ends lost 6 bases and 0 bases, in that order; junction bases with no gene match: 8. CDR3: CSVLGQESSYEQYF. CDR3 bases: TGCAGCGTCCTCGGACAGGAGAGCTCCTACGAGCAGTACTTC.

This clonotype was detected many times. The genes are TRBV11-3 and TRBJ2-3; D not resolved. Per germline, CDR1 SGHNT and CDR2 YENEEA. The CDR3 has 12 residues. V was shortened by 3 bases and J by 6 bases, with 7 bases between the two germline ends. CDR3 protein: CASSLSEDTQYF. The CDR3 region has the DNA TGTGCCAGCAGCTTGAGTGAGGATACGCAGTATTTT.

Many counts were recorded for this clonotype. This rearrangement joins TRBV20-1 to TRBJ2-3; tentative D call: TRBD2 (7 bases). V dropped 4 bases and J dropped 1 base, with 21 bases sitting between them. Germline CDR1 and CDR2: DFQATT and SNEGSKA (reference sequence). The CDR3 is made up of 17 amino acids. CDR3 DNA sequence: TGCAGTGCTATCCTTCGAAGGGGGGGAGGGCGCACAGATACGCAGTATTTT. It yields the protein CSAILRRGGGRTDTQYF.

Many counts were recorded for this clonotype. V usage is TRBV2 and J usage is TRBJ1-5; TRBD1 matches at 7 bases. After removal of 9 bases from V and 7 bases from J, the junction contained 9 bases not matched to a gene. The germline CDR1 and CDR2 sequences are SNHLY and FYNNEI. The CDR3 has 13 amino acids. CDR3 residues: CASQEGARQPQHF. CDR3 sequence (DNA): TGTGCCAGTCAAGAGGGGGCCCGGCAGCCCCAGCATTTT.

This clonotype appeared a few times. This chain joins TRBV5-1 and TRBJ2-1; perhaps TRBD1 as D (6 bases). The germline V gene encodes CDR1 SGHRS and CDR2 YFSETQ. The V end lost 4 bases, the J end lost 7 bases, and 15 bases lay between the germline ends. This CDR3 is 14 amino acids long. The chain's CDR3 is CASSLGAASNEQFF. The CDR3 DNA follows: TGCGCCAGCAGCCTGGGGGCAGCGTCAAATGAGCAGTTCTTC.

The V gene is TRBV7-3, the J gene TRBJ2-2, with D tentatively TRBD1 (5 bases). The CDR3 covers 14 residues. CDR1 and CDR2 (germline): SGHTA, FQGTGA. Trimming cost V 7 bases and J 6 bases, with 15 bases left between them. The CDR3 DNA follows: TGTGCCAGCAAAGGGGATCCCAGCGCCGGGGAGCTGTTTTTT. Translating it yields CASKGDPSAGELFF.

The rearrangement links TRBV20-1 to TRBJ2-7; tentatively, D is TRBD1 or TRBD2 (6 bases each). Germline CDR1 and CDR2: DFQATT and SNEGSKA (reference sequence). The CDR3 spans 13 residues. V was trimmed by 2 bases and J by 6 bases, leaving 14 bases between them. CDR3 region: CSARPGGPSEQYF. CDR3 sequence (DNA): TGCAGTGCTAGACCTGGGGGGCCGAGCGAGCAGTACTTC.

This clonotype was counted a few times. V is TRBV6-2 or TRBV6-3 and J is TRBJ2-3; 9 bases are shared with TRBD2. The CDR3 has 15 residues. V trimming: 4 bases; J trimming: 2 bases; junction bases outside the gene matches: 4. Germline values: CDR1 MNHEY, CDR2 SVGEGT. This CDR3 is CASSSLAGNTDTQYF. CDR3 coding DNA: TGTGCCAGCAGTTCCCTAGCGGGGAACACAGATACGCAGTATTTT.

This chain uses TRBV5-5 with TRBJ2-1; maybe TRBD2 (6 bases). Germline loops: CDR1 SGHKS, CDR2 YYEKEE (reference sequence). The CDR3 totals 14 residues. The ends were cut back, 1 base at V and 9 bases at J, with 14 bases in the middle. In DNA, the CDR3 is TGTGCCAGCAGCTTGATACTAGCCAACGGTGAGCAGTTCTTC. Amino acids: CASSLILANGEQFF.

In its sample, this clonotype was seen many times. This chain connects TRBV18 to TRBJ1-1; 8 bases line up with TRBD1. CDR1 is KGHSH and CDR2 is LQKENI in the germline V gene. This CDR3 has 16 amino acids. J lost 0 bases, V lost 6 bases, and 9 bases had no gene match. CDR3 in amino acids: CASSQGQVNMNTEAFF. CDR3 DNA: TGTGCCAGCTCCCAGGGACAGGTGAACATGAACACTGAAGCTTTCTTT.

This clonotype was recorded at least ten times. The chain combines TRBV20-1 with TRBJ1-2, with 7 positions matching TRBD1. There are 18 residues in the CDR3. Trimming took 0 bases from V and 4 from J; bases not matched to a gene: 17. Germline V lookup: CDR1 DFQATT, CDR2 SNEGSKA (reference sequence). As DNA, the CDR3 is TGCAGTGCTAGAGATCCAAACCAATCCCGACAGGGATCCTATGGCTACACCTTC. Its translation: CSARDPNQSRQGSYGYTF.

The table lists this clonotype with many counts. The chain uses TRBV21-1 and TRBJ2-3; no check of the table's D call, TRBD1, against the DNA was made. TRBV21-1 is flagged as a pseudogene. The CDR3 is made up of 15 amino acids. CDR3 amino acids: CASSIGQGAPDTQYF. Here the CDR3 DNA reads TGTGCCAGCAGCATCGGACAGGGGGCACCAGATACGCAGTATTTT.

CDR3 DNA: TGTGCCAGCATCTTTTCAACGAACACCGGGGAGCTGTTTTTT. Protein sequence: CASIFSTNTGELFF. The genes are TRBV7-9 and TRBJ2-2, with D uncertain. CDR1 and CDR2 from the germline V gene are SEHNR and FQNEAQ (reference sequence). V was clipped by 7 bases and J by 0 bases, with 9 bases between them. This CDR3 comprises 14 residues.